This T cell receptor (beta chain) was obtained from a study of radiation and T cells in renal cell carcinoma. Study in general: Nephrectomy followed 15 Gy stereotactic body radiation by 4 weeks.

Time point in this sample: blood 2 weeks post-SBRT. Treatment reported: 15 Gy SBRT to primary tumor, nephrectomy 4 weeks later. Blood was sampled at baseline, 2 weeks and 4 weeks after SBRT. As concerns this clone: Antigen unknown.

Germline loops: CDR1 SGHDT, CDR2 YYEEEE. V was pared by 5 bases and J by 6 bases, with 12 bases between. This CDR3 is built from 14 residues. Study-wide results and limits: Without pretreatment biopsies, baseline tumor clonotype presence was undetermined. In blood, top tumor clones expanded by 2 weeks, shrinking by 4.

Profiled with immunoSEQ multiplex PCR; TCRdb holds only in-frame clones, not every one. The data show just under 80,000 clones, 86% seen once. The TCR sequence derives from a woman between 50 and 59 years old with renal cell carcinoma. Sequencing was performed on blood, taken from a patient whose treatment included radiotherapy and nephrectomy. The chain couples TRBV5-6 to TRBJ1-6; D is unresolved. The CDR3 coding sequence is TGTGCCAGCAGTTACGGAGACGGTAATTCACCCCTCCACTTT. It codes for CASSYGDGNSPLHF.